The clone carrying this T cell receptor (beta chain) was seen a single time. Its specificity is unknown. Per the germline V gene, CDR1 is SGHDT and CDR2 is YYEEEE. After removal of 0 bases from V and 7 bases from J, the junction contained 10 bases not matched to a gene. The CDR3 sequence is 18 residues long. These data are taken from a study of cytomegalovirus exposure and HLA in healthy donors. The primer mix had 60 Vbeta and 13 Jbeta primers. Measured with immunoSEQ multiplex PCR; TCRdb has only the in-frame clones, and not every one. The sample has 130,000 to 150,000 clones, approximately 79% seen once; the top ten hold less than 3.5%. Study conclusions and caveats: TRBV6-2, TRBV6-3 and some other V segments were unresolvable in 87-base-pair reads. The productive fraction for most TCR beta V segments was about 90% or about 30% in an earlier analysis.

This receptor was taken from a woman in her thirties in good health and CMV-seronegative. The material sequenced was PBMCs. The gene calls are TRBV5-6 and TRBJ2-1; TRBD2 agrees at 13 bases. CDR3 DNA sequence: TGTGCCAGCAGCTTGGTTCCCACTAGCGGGGGGGTAGGAAATGAGCAGTTCTTC. It is translated as CASSLVPTSGGVGNEQFF. The full variable domain, its missing parts supplied by reference TRBV5-6 and TRBJ2-1, is DAGVTQSPTHLIKTRGQQVTLRCSPKSGHDTVSWYQQALGQGPQFIFQYYEEEERQRGNFPDRFSGHQFPNYSSELNVNALLLGDSALYLCASSLVPTSGGVGNEQFFGPGTRLTVL.